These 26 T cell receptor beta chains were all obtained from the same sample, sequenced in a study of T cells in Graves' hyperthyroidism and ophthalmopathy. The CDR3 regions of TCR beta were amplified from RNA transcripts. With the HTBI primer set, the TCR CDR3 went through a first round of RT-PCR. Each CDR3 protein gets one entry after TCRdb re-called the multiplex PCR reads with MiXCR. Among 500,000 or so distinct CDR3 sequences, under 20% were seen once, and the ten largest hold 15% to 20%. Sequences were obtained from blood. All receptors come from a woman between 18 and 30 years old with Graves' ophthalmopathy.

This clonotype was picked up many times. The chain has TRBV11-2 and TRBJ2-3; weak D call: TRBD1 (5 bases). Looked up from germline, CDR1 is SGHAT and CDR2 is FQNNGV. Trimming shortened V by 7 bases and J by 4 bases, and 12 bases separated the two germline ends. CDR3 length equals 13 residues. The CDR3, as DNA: TGTGCCAGCAACCCGACCAGGGCAGATACGCAGTATTTT. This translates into CASNPTRADTQYF.

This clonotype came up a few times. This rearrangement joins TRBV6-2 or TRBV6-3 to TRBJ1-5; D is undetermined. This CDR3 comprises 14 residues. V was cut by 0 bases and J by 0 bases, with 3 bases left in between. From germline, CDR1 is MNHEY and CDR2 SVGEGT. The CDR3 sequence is CASSYSSSNQPQHF. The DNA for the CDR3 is TGTGCCAGCAGTTACTCTTCTAGCAATCAGCCCCAGCATTTT.

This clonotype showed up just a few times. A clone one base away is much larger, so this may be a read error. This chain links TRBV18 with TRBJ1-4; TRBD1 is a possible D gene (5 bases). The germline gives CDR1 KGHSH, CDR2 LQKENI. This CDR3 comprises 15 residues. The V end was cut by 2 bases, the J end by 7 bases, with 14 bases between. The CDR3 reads CASSPTGGRSEKLFF. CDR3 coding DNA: TGTGCCAGCTCACCAACGGGGGGAAGAAGTGAAAAACTGTTTTTT.

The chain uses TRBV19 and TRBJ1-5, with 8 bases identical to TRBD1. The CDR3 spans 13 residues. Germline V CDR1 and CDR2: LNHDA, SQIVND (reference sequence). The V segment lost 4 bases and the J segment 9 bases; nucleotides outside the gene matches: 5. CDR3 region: CASSRGQAPPQHF. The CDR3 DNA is TGTGCCAGTAGTAGGGGACAGGCTCCGCCCCAGCATTTT. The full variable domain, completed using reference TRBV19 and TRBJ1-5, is DGGITQSPKYLFRKEGQNVTLSCEQNLNHDAMYWYRQDPGQGLRLIYYSQIVNDFQKGDIAEGYSVSREKKESFPLTVTSAQKNPTAFYLCASSRGQAPPQHFGDGTRLSIL.

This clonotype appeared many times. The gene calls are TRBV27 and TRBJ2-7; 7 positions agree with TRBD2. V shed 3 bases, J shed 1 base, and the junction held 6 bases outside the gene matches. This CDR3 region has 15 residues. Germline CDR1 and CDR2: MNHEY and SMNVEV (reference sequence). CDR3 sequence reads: CASSFTASGSYEQYF. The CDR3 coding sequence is TGTGCCAGCAGTTTTACGGCTAGCGGATCCTACGAGCAGTACTTC.

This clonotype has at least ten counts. DNA of the CDR3: TGTGCCAGCACTCGTCCAGGGCTTTACGAGCAGTACTTC. This codes for CASTRPGLYEQYF. This chain links TRBV28 with TRBJ2-7, with D possibly matching TRBD1 (5 bases). The CDR3 has 13 amino acids. Trimming stripped 7 bases from V and 4 bases from J, with 14 bases between. CDR1 and CDR2 (germline): MDHEN, SYDVKM.

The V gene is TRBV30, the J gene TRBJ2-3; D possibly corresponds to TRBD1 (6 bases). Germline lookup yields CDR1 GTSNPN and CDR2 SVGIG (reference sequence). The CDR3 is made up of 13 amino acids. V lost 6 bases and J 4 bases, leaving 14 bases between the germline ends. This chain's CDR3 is CACQGIFADTQYF. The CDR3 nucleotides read TGTGCCTGTCAGGGGATTTTCGCAGATACGCAGTATTTT.

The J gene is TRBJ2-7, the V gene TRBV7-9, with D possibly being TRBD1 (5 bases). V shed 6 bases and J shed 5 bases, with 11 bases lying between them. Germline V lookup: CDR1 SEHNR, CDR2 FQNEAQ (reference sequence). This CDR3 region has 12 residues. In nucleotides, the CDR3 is TGTGCCAGCAGTTACATAGGGGACGAGCAGTACTTC. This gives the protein CASSYIGDEQYF.

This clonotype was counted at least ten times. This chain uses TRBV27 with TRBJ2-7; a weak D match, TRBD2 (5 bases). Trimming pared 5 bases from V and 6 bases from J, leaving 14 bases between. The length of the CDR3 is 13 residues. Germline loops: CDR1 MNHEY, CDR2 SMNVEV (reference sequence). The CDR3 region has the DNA TGTGCCAGCAGTGCCGGGGAAAGTGGCGAGCAGTACTTC. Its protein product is CASSAGESGEQYF.

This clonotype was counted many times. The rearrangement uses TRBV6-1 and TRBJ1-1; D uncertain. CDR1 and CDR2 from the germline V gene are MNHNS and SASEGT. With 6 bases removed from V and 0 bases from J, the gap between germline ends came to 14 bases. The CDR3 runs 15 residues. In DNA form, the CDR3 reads TGTGCCAGCAGCCCCGTAGGACGACTGAACACTGAAGCTTTCTTT. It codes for CASSPVGRLNTEAFF.

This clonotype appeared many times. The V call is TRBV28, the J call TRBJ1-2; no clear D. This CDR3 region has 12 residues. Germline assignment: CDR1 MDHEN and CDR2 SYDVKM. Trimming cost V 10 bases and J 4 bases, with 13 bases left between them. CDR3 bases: TGTGCCATCCAGGACGGACTCTATGGCTACACCTTC. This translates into CAIQDGLYGYTF.

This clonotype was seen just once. CDR3 residues: CASSYSHRDTENTIYF. The CDR3 DNA sequence: TGTGCCAGCAGTTACAGCCACAGGGATACAGAAAACACCATATATTTT. The chain links TRBV6-5 to TRBJ1-3, with D possibly TRBD1 on 6 matching bases. Germline V lookup: CDR1 MNHEY, CDR2 SVGAGI. Deletions cut 2 bases from V and 6 bases from J, with 17 bases between. The CDR3 covers 16 residues.

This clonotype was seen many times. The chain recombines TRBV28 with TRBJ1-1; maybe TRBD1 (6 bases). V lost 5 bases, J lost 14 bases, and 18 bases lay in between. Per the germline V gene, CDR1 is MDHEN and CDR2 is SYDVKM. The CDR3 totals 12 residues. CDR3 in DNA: TGTGCCAGCAGTACGGGGGGGGGGCATGTGTTCTTT. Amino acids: CASSTGGGHVFF.

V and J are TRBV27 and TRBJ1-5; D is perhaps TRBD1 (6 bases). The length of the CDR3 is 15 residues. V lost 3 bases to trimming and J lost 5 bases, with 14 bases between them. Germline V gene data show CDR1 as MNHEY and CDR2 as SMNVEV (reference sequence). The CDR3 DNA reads TGTGCCAGCAGTTTCGGAAGACAGGCCCATCAGCCCCAGCATTTT. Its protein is CASSFGRQAHQPQHF.

CDR3 sequence: CASSPLLANNNEQFF. Here the CDR3 DNA reads TGTGCCAGCAGTCCCCTTTTAGCAAATAACAATGAGCAGTTCTTC. The V gene is TRBV27, the J gene TRBJ2-1; no reliable D call. Per germline, CDR1 MNHEY and CDR2 SMNVEV (reference sequence). V gave up 5 bases and J gave up 5 bases, with 16 bases separating them. The CDR3 extends over 15 amino acids.

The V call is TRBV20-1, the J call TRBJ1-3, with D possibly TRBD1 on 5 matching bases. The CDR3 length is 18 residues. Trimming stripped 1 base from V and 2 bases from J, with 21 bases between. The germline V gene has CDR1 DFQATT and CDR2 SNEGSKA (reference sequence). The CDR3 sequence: CSARAPPGYSTTGNTIYF. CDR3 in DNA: TGCAGTGCTAGAGCGCCGCCAGGGTATTCAACAACTGGAAACACCATATATTTT.

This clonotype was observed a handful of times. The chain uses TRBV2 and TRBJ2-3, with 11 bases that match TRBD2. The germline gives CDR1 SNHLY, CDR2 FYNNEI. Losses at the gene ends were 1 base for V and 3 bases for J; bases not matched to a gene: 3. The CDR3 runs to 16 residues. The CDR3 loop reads CASSEVSGGATDTQYF. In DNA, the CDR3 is TGTGCCAGCAGTGAAGTTAGCGGGGGGGCGACAGATACGCAGTATTTT.

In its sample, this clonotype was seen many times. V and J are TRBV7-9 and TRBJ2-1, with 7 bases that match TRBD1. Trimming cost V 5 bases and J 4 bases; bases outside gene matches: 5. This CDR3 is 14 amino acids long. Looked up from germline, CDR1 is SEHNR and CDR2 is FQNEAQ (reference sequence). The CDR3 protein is CASSGPTGYNEQFF. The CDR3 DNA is TGTGCCAGCAGCGGCCCGACAGGGTACAATGAGCAGTTCTTC.

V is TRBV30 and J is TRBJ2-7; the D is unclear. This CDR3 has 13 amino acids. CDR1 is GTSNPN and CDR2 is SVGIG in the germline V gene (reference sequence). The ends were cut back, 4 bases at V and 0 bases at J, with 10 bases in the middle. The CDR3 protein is CAWNLDPSYEQYF. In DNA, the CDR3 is TGTGCCTGGAATTTGGACCCCTCCTACGAGCAGTACTTC.

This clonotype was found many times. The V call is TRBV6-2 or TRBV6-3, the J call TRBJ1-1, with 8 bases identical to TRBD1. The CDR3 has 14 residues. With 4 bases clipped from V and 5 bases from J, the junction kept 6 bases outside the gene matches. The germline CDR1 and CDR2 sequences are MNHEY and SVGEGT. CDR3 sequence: CASSSRQGRTEAFF. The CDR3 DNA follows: TGTGCCAGCAGTTCTCGACAGGGGCGAACTGAAGCTTTCTTT.

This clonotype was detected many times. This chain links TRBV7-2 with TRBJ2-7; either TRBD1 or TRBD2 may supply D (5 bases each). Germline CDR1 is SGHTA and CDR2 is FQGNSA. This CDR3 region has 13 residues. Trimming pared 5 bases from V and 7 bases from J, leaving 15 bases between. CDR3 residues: CASSPGTLVEQYF. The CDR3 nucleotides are TGTGCCAGCAGCCCCGGGACCTTAGTAGAGCAGTACTTC.

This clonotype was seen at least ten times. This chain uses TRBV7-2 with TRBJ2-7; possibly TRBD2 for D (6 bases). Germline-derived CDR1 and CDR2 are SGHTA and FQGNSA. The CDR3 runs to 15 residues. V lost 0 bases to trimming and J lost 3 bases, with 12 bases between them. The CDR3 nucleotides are TGTGCCAGCAGCTTAGCAGCTAGCGCTAGCTACGAGCAGTACTTC. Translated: CASSLAASASYEQYF.

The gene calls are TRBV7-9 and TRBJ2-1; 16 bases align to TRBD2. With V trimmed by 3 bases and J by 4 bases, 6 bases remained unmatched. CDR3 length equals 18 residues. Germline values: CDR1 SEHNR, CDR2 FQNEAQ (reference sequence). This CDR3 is CASSLGTSGRAGYNEQFF. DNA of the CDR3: TGTGCCAGCAGCTTGGGGACTAGCGGGAGGGCGGGTTACAATGAGCAGTTCTTC. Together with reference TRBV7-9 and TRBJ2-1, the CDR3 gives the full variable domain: DTGVSQNPRHKITKRGQNVTFRCDPISEHNRLYWYRQTLGQGPEFLTYFQNEAQLEKSRLLSDRFSAERPKGSFSTLEIQRTEQGDSAMYLCASSLGTSGRAGYNEQFFGPGTRLTVL.

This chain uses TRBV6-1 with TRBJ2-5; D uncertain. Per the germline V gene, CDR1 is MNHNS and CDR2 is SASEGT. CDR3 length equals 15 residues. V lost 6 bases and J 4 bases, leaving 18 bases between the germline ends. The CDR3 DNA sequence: TGTGCCAGCAGCCCATCGAACCTTAGAGGAGAGACCCAGTACTTC. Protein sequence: CASSPSNLRGETQYF.

CDR3 in amino acids: CASSDGQGRHEKLFF. DNA of the CDR3: TGTGCCAGTAGTGATGGACAGGGAAGACATGAAAAACTGTTTTTT. The chain couples TRBV19 to TRBJ1-4, with 8 bases identical to TRBD1. CDR1 LNHDA and CDR2 SQIVND come from the germline V gene (reference sequence). The length of the CDR3 is 15 residues. With 5 bases clipped from V and 6 bases from J, the junction kept 8 bases outside the gene matches.

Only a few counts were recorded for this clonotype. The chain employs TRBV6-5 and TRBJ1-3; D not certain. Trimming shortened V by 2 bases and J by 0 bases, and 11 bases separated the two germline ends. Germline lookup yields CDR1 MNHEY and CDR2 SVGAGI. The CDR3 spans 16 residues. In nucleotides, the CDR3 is TGTGCCAGCAGTTACGCGCCAGACTTCTCTGGAAACACCATATATTTT. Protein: CASSYAPDFSGNTIYF.